The source of this T cell receptor (beta chain) is a study of blood T cell repertoires in COVID-19. The wider study: Acute and convalescent COVID-19 samples came from the United States, Italy and Spain. PBMCs, B-cell-depleted T cells, or T cells provided the cDNA or gDNA that made up the material.

Original analysis: Counts of nucleated cells, estimated from reference gene primer amplification, were obtained. Measured with immunoSEQ multiplex PCR; TCRdb has only the in-frame clones, and not every one. That table supplies the V and J calls and clone size; D and trimming were determined from the DNA. The table has about 240,000 clones, about 83% seen once. Germline V CDR1 and CDR2: SGDLS, YYNGEE. Trimming shortened V by 0 bases and J by 8 bases, and 14 bases separated the two germline ends. CDR3 length: 15 amino acids. Input material: peripheral blood. The rearrangement joins TRBV9 to TRBJ1-4; D perhaps matches TRBD1 (5 bases). The TCR comes from a man under 40 who had recovered from COVID-19. The CDR3 coding sequence is TGTGCCAGCAGCGTAGAGGGTCAGGGAGGCGAAAAACTGTTTTTT. Translating it yields CASSVEGQGGEKLFF.